This T cell receptor (beta chain) was identified during a study of blood T cells in healthy people across ages. The second PCR ran about 6 to 11 cycles with a sample-barcoded 5' primer and J-beta primers. TCRdb itself ran the 5' RACE reads through MiXCR, one entry per CDR3 protein. The table includes approximately 880,000 distinct CDR3 sequences, roughly 48% detected once. Trimming cost V 1 base and J 0 bases; bases outside gene matches: 3. Germline CDR1 DFQATT, CDR2 SNEGSKA (reference sequence). This CDR3 has 16 residues. This receptor was taken from a man younger than 45 in good health. The chain has TRBV20-1 and TRBJ2-4, with 10 bases lining up with TRBD2. Sequenced input: blood. The DNA of the CDR3 is TGCAGTGCTAGAGCGATAGCGGGGGGAGCCAAAAACATTCAGTACTTC. Translated, it gives CSARAIAGGAKNIQYF.